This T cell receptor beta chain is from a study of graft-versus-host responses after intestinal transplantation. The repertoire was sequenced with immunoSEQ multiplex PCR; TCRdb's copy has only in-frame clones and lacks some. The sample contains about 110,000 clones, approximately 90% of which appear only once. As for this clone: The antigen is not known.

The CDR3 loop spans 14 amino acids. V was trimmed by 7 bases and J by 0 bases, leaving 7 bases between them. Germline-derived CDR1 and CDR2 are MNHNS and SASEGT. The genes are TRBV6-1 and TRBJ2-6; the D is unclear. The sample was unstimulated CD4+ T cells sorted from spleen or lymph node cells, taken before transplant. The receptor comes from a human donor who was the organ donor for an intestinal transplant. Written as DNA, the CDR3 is TGTGCCAGCACCATGAGCTCTGGGGCCAACGTCCTGACTTTC. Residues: CASTMSSGANVLTF.